The present T cell receptor beta chain was sequenced within a study of tissue T cells after allogeneic stem cell transplantation. The CDR3 has 16 residues. V dropped 0 bases and J dropped 1 base, with 13 bases sitting between them. Per germline, CDR1 NSHNY and CDR2 SYGAGN. Study results and limitations: TCR repertoires tracked anatomic similarity, regardless of disease or transplant status. Few T cell clones were shared across patients, but motif clusters showed tissue-specific shared signatures. In patients and mice, blood and spleen missed much of tissue repertoire.

Time point indicated: mouse harvest day 7 after allogeneic transplant. The graft held 10^6 splenic CD5+ T cells and 10^7 T-cell-depleted bone marrow cells. Tissues came from B6→BALB/c major-mismatch GVHD mice at day 7 or 14. Data came from immunoSEQ multiplex PCR; TCRdb stores just in-frame clones and leaves some out. The table shows under 4,500 clones, with roughly three fifths occurring only once. A remark on this clone: Its specificity is unknown. Mouse names are used for the genes. The read ends 1 residue shy of where the CDR3 ends; the end is completed using the germline J gene.

The chain employs TRBV13-1 and TRBJ1-1, with D perhaps matching TRBD1 (5 bases). The specimen was spleen. This sequence was found in a female BALB/c mouse given C57BL/6 T cells with graft-versus-host disease after an allogeneic hematopoietic cell transplant. CDR3: CASSDAGRAGNTEVFF. The CDR3 DNA, read in part, is TGTGCCAGCAGTGATGCGGGCAGGGCGGGGAACACAGAAGTCTTC.